This T cell receptor (beta chain) was profiled in a study of blood T cell repertoires in COVID-19. The wider study: There were acute and convalescent COVID-19 samples, and they came from the United States, Italy and Spain. PBMCs, B-cell-depleted T cells, or T cells were the source of the cDNA or gDNA that made up the material.

Exposed volunteers were people who met a COVID-19 case within 2 weeks before study entry. Data came from immunoSEQ multiplex PCR; TCRdb stores just in-frame clones and leaves some out. Of roughly 58,000 clones in the sample, around 65% were seen once. This clone was counted between two and nine times. This TCR was sampled from a woman aged 60-75 years who had been exposed to COVID-19. The specimen sequenced was PBMCs or T cells enriched from blood (not recorded which).

CDR3 DNA: TGTGCCTGGAGGAACCGCCTAACGAGGCAAGGCTACACCTTC. This encodes CAWRNRLTRQGYTF. The rearrangement joins TRBV30 to TRBJ1-2, with D unclear. The CDR3 covers 14 residues. Per the germline V gene, CDR1 is GTSNPN and CDR2 is SVGIG (reference sequence). V was cut by 3 bases and J by 8 bases, with 19 bases left in between.